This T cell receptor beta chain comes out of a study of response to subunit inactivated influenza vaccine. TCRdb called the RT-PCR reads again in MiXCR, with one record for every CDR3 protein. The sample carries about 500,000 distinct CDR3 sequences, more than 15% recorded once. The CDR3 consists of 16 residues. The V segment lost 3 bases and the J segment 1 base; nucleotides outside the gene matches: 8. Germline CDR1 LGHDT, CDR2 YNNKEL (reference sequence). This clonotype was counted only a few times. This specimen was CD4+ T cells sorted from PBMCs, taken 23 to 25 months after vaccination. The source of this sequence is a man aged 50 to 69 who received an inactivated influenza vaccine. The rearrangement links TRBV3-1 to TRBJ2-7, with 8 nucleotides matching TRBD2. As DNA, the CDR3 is TGTGCCAGCAGCCAGAACCTGCGGGGGGTATCCTACGAGCAGTACTTC. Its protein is CASSQNLRGVSYEQYF.